The rows below give T cell receptor beta chains drawn from one sample of a study of shared clonotypes between healthy human individuals. Assay used: immunoSEQ multiplex PCR; TCRdb lists only in-frame clones, some missing. The sample consists of some 1,900,000 clones, about 95% of them appearing once. Sequencing was carried out using naive CD8+ T cells sorted from blood. The receptors stem from a man aged 18 to 35 in good health. The CDR3 runs from the conserved cysteine through the conserved F or W. The D gene is left open where the match is weak. Rows may omit the clone size; those that give it use once, few, many or a size class.

TRBJ1-2	-	TRBV7-9	-	TGTGCCAGCAGCTTAGTATCAGGCCGGGCACCCTATGGCTACACCTTC	CASSLVSGRAPYGYTF
TRBJ2-3	TRBD2	TRBV5-1	-	TGCGCCAGCAGCTTGTTCGCGGGAGGGACAGATACGCAGTATTTT	CASSLFAGGTDTQYF
TRBJ2-1	-	TRBV5-4	-	TGTGCCAGCAACCCCACCCGGGCTATGCCCTACAATGAGCAGTTCTTC	CASNPTRAMPYNEQFF
TRBJ2-3	-	TRBV5-4	-	TGTGCCAGCAGCTTGGATTCGATTCCAGATACGCAGTATTTT	CASSLDSIPDTQYF
TRBJ1-1	-	TRBV13	few	TGTGCCAGCAGCGGAACAGGACTCACTGAAGCTTTCTTT	CASSGTGLTEAFF
TRBJ2-7	-	TRBV18	-	TGTGCCAGCTCACCACGGGACGGAATTTACGAGCAGTACTTC	CASSPRDGIYEQYF
TRBJ2-1	-	TRBV7-9	-	TGTGCCAGCAGCTTAGGTCTCCAGGAGCAGTTCTTC	CASSLGLQEQFF
TRBJ2-1	TRBD2	TRBV13	-	TGTGCCAGCAGTTCGGGACTAGCGCGGGCTGAGCAGTTCTTC	CASSSGLARAEQFF
TRBJ2-1	-	TRBV9	-	TGTGCCAGCAGCGGGAAATTGAGCTCCTACAATGAGCAGTTCTTC	CASSGKLSSYNEQFF
TRBJ1-2	-	TRBV14	-	TGTGCCAGCAGCCAGGAGCATCACTATGGCTACACCTTC	CASSQEHHYGYTF
TRBJ2-1	-	TRBV5-1	-	TGCGCCAGCAGCCGCTGGGAGGCGAACAATGAGCAGTTCTTC	CASSRWEANNEQFF
TRBJ1-3	-	TRBV28	once	TGTGCCAGCAGGGAGAACTGGAACTCTGGAAACACCATATATTTT	CASRENWNSGNTIYF
TRBJ1-2	-	TRBV5-4	-	TGTGCCAGCAGCTTGATAGGGGGGGCGGATGGCTACACCTTC	CASSLIGGADGYTF
TRBJ2-3	TRBD2	TRBV27	-	TGTGCCAGCAGTTTTCAGTTTAAGGGACTAGCGTCCCCAGATACGCAGTATTTT	CASSFQFKGLASPDTQYF
TRBJ2-2	-	TRBV13	-	TGTGCCAGCAGCGGAGAGAAGGGGGAGCTGTTTTTT	CASSGEKGELFF
TRBJ2-7	-	TRBV7-9	once	TGTGCCAGCAGCGCCCAGGGAGAAGCCTACGAGCAGTACTTC	CASSAQGEAYEQYF
TRBJ2-1	-	TRBV5-6	once	TGTGCCAGCAGCTTGGAGGGCGGCCACTCCTACAATGAGCAGTTCTTC	CASSLEGGHSYNEQFF
TRBJ2-6	TRBD1	TRBV2	-	TGTGCCAGGACAGGGTTTCTCTCTGGGGCCAACGTCCTGACTTTC	CARTGFLSGANVLTF
TRBJ2-5	-	TRBV11-2	-	TGTGCCAGCAGCTTAGAAGTTCATGAGACCCAGTACTTC	CASSLEVHETQYF
TRBJ1-2	-	TRBV4-1	once	TGCGCCAGCAGCCCTGAGGGGTATCAGGGCTACACCTTC	CASSPEGYQGYTF
TRBJ2-1	TRBD1	TRBV2	-	TGTGCAACACAGGGGGCGTCCTACAATGAGCAGTTCTTC	CATQGASYNEQFF
TRBJ2-7	-	TRBV7-9	-	TGTGCCAGCAGCTTAGAGGGATTCTCCTACGAGCAGTACTTC	CASSLEGFSYEQYF
TRBJ2-3	TRBD2	TRBV29-1	-	TGCAGCGTTGAAGGGGGAGGGCAGGCAGATACGCAGTATTTT	CSVEGGGQADTQYF
TRBJ2-3	-	TRBV5-6	-	TGTGCCAGCAGCCCCCAAGGAGATACGCAGTATTTT	CASSPQGDTQYF
TRBJ1-2	-	TRBV27	-	TGTGCCAGCAGTTTAACAGGGCATAACTATGGCTACACCTTC	CASSLTGHNYGYTF
TRBJ2-7	TRBD2	TRBV6-5	-	TGTGCCAGCATGGGACTAGCGGACTACGAGCAGTACTTC	CASMGLADYEQYF
TRBJ1-1	-	TRBV19	once	TGTGCCAGTAGTCTGGACACCGGGAACACTGAAGCTTTCTTT	CASSLDTGNTEAFF
TRBJ1-2	-	TRBV29-1	-	TGCAGCGCTGGAGATGTGGACAGATATGGCTACACCTTC	CSAGDVDRYGYTF
TRBJ2-7	-	TRBV5-1	-	TGCGCCAGCAGCAGGGGGGCCTACGAGCAGTACTTC	CASSRGAYEQYF
TRBJ2-3	TRBD1	TRBV28	-	TGTGCCAGCAGTTCATCGGGACAGACGCAGTATTTT	CASSSSGQTQYF
TRBJ2-3	TRBD2	TRBV2	-	TGTGCCAGCATCACGGGACTAGGAGACTCCACAGATACGCAGTATTTT	CASITGLGDSTDTQYF
TRBJ2-7	TRBD2	TRBV7-2	-	TGTGCCAGCAGCTTAGGCGCTAGCGGGACCCTAGGGTCCTACGAGCAGTACTTC	CASSLGASGTLGSYEQYF
TRBJ2-7	-	TRBV4-1	once	TGCGCCAGCAGCCAGACTAATTCCTACGAGCAGTACTTC	CASSQTNSYEQYF
TRBJ2-7	-	TRBV11-2	-	TGTGCCAGCAGCTTCGGTCTATCAACAGACTACGAGCAGTACTTC	CASSFGLSTDYEQYF
TRBJ2-7	TRBD2	TRBV10-2	once	TGCGCCACGGAAGTAGCGGGGGGTTACGAGCAGTACTTC	CATEVAGGYEQYF
TRBJ2-3	TRBD1	TRBV29-1	-	TGCAGCGCACAGGACAGGCTAAGCACAGATACGCAGTATTTT	CSAQDRLSTDTQYF
TRBJ2-1	-	TRBV2	-	TGTGCCAGCAGTGAGGTATACGGAAACAATGAGCAGTTCTTC	CASSEVYGNNEQFF
TRBJ2-7	-	TRBV13	-	TGTGCCAGCAGCCCCGAGGGTAAACACGAGCAGTACTTC	CASSPEGKHEQYF
TRBJ2-7	TRBD2	TRBV4-3	-	TGCGCCAGCAGCCAAGATCTCGCGGGAGAAGCCTACGAGCAGTACTTC	CASSQDLAGEAYEQYF
TRBJ2-1	-	TRBV2	-	TGTGCCAGCGGGGAGCAGTTCTTC	CASGEQFF
TRBJ1-1	-	TRBV18	-	TGTGCCAGCTCACCACCAGGGTACACTGAAGCTTTCTTT	CASSPPGYTEAFF
TRBJ2-7	-	TRBV6-5	-	TGTGCCAGCAGTTACTCGGACAGTTCCTACGAGCAGTACTTC	CASSYSDSSYEQYF
TRBJ1-2	-	TRBV4-1	-	TGCGCCAGCAGCCCTAAAGATGGGGCGCACGTCTATGGCTACACCTTC	CASSPKDGAHVYGYTF
TRBJ2-3	TRBD1	TRBV27	-	TGTGCCAGCAGTTTCCCCGGGACAGGGGCTACAGATACGCAGTATTTT	CASSFPGTGATDTQYF
TRBJ2-1	-	TRBV7-8	once	TGTGCCAGCAGGGTCCTAGCTACCGCCAATGAGCAGTTCTTC	CASRVLATANEQFF
TRBJ2-7	TRBD1	TRBV6-5	-	TGTGCCAGCAGTTACTCACGGACAGGCATCGACTACGAGCAGTACTTC	CASSYSRTGIDYEQYF
TRBJ1-6	-	TRBV5-1	-	TGCGCCAGCAGCTTGAACAGCCCCGGGAATAATTCACCCCTCCACTTT	CASSLNSPGNNSPLHF
TRBJ2-2	-	TRBV6-6	-	TGTGCCAGCAGTTACGAGGGGCCCACCGGGGAGCTGTTTTTT	CASSYEGPTGELFF